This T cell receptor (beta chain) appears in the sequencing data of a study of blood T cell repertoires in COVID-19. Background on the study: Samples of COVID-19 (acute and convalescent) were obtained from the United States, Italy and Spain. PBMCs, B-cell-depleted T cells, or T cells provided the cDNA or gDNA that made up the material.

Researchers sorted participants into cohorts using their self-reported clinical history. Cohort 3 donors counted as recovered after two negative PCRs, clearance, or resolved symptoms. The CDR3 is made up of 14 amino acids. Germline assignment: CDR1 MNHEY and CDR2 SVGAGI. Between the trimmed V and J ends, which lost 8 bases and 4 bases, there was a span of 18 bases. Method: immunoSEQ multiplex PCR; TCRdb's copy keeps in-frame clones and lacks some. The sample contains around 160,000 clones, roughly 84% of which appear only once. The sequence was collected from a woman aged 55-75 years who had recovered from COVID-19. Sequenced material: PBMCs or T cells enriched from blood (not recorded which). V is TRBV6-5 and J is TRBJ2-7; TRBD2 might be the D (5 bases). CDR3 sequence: CASEGRSVGYEQYF. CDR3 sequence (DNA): TGTGCCAGCGAGGGAAGATCGGTGGGGTACGAGCAGTACTTC.